The T cell receptor beta chain under discussion was sequenced for a study of brain T cells in children with intractable seizures. This table comes from immunoSEQ multiplex PCR, and its TCRdb copy is limited to in-frame clones, with some not included. The table has 300,000 to 400,000 clones, more than 85% seen once. The time point here: blood from clinic visit 5 months post-surgery; TSC patient then seizure free. Surgery cases with the highest brain T cell transcript signatures were chosen for sequencing. Patients received at least one anti-epileptic drug before surgery. Broader study findings: Pre- and post-surgery blood differed in depth, so pre-surgery absences may be undersampling.

In regard to this clone: What it binds is unknown.

Germline CDR1 SGHNT, CDR2 YENEEA. CDR3 length equals 14 residues. Trimming shortened V by 6 bases and J by 5 bases, and 16 bases separated the two germline ends. This receptor was obtained from a boy younger than two with tuberous sclerosis and intractable seizures. Specimen: peripheral blood, collected about 5 months after surgery. This chain uses TRBV11-3 with TRBJ2-5; either TRBD1 or TRBD2 may fit D (5 bases each). CDR3: CASSPRQGRETQYF. DNA of the CDR3: TGTGCCAGCAGTCCACGTCAGGGACGGGAGACCCAGTACTTC.